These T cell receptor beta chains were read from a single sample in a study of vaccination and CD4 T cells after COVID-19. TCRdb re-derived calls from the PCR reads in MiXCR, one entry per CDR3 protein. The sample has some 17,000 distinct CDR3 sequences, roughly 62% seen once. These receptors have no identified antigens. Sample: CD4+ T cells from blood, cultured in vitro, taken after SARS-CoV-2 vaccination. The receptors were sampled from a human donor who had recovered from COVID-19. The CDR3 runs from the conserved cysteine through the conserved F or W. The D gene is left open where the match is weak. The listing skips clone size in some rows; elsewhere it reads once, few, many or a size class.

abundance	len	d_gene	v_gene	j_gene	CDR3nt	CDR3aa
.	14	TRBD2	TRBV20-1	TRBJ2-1	TGCAGTGCCCCCGGGACTAAGATTGGTGGTGAGCAGTTCTTC	CSAPGTKIGGEQFF
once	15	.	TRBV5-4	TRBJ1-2	TGTGCCAGCTCCGGGGCGTGGACAGACGAGTATGGCTACACCTTC	CASSGAWTDEYGYTF
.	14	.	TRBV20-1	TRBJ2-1	TGCAGTGCTATTCCGGAAACTAAATACAATGAGCAGTTCTTC	CSAIPETKYNEQFF
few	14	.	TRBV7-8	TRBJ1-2	TGTGCCAGCAGCTCCCGGGACTGGAGCTATGGCTACACCTTC	CASSSRDWSYGYTF
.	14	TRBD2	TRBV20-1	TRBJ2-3	TGCAGTGCGGGGACTAGCGGGAGTTCAGATACGCAGTATTTT	CSAGTSGSSDTQYF
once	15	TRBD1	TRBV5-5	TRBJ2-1	TGTGCCAGCAGCTTGGGACAGGGTGGACACAATGAGCAGTTCTTC	CASSLGQGGHNEQFF
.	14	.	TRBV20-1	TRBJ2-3	TGCAGTGCTAGAGATGACAGGCGGAGAGATACGCAGTATTTT	CSARDDRRRDTQYF
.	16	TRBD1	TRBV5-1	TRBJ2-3	TGCGCCAGCAGCTTGGAGGGACAGGGACACACAGATACGCAGTATTTT	CASSLEGQGHTDTQYF
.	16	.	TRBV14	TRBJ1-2	TGTGCCAGCAGCCAAGGCCTGAACTCACATCCATATGGCTACACCTTC	CASSQGLNSHPYGYTF
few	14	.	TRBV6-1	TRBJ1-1	TGTGCCAGCAGTGTTGGCAGAGAGAACACTGAAGCTTTCTTT	CASSVGRENTEAFF
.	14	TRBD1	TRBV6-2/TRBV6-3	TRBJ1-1	TGTGCCAGCAGTGGACAGGGTTCCAACACTGAAGCTTTCTTT	CASSGQGSNTEAFF
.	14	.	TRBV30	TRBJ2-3	TGTGCCTGGAGTGGCGGGCGAAGCACAGATACGCAGTATTTT	CAWSGGRSTDTQYF
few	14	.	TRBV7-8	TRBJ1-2	TGTGCCAGCAGCTTAGTGAGCGGCTTTGGTGGCTACACCTTC	CASSLVSGFGGYTF
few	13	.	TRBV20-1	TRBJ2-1	TGCAGTGCTAGTTCTTGGTCACACAATGAGCAGTTCTTC	CSASSWSHNEQFF
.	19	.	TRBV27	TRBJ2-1	TGTGCCAGCGGTTTATTGTCTTGGATGGCCCGCCCCCCCCACAATGAGCAGTTCTTC	CASGLLSWMARPPHNEQFF
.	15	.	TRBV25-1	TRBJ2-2	TGTGCCAGCAGTGAATATGGGCAGAACACCGGGGAGCTGTTTTTT	CASSEYGQNTGELFF
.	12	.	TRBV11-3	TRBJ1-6	TGTGCCAGCAGCTTACTCGAATCACCCCTCCACTTT	CASSLLESPLHF
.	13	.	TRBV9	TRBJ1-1	TGTGCCAGCAGCGGACAGGTGAACACTGAAGCTTTCTTT	CASSGQVNTEAFF
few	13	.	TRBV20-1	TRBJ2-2	TGCAGTGGTCTAGCTGGGATCACCGGGGAGCTGTTTTTT	CSGLAGITGELFF
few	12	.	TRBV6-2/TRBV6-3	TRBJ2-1	TGTGCCAGCAGTCAGACATGGAATGAGCAGTTCTTC	CASSQTWNEQFF
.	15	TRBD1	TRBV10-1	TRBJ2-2	TGCGCCAGCAGTGCTGGACAGGGAAACACCGGGGAGCTGTTTTTT	CASSAGQGNTGELFF
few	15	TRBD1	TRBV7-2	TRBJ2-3	TGTGCCAGCAGCCCGGGACAGGGAAGCACAGATACGCAGTATTTT	CASSPGQGSTDTQYF
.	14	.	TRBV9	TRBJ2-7	TGTGCCAGCAGCCCCTTGTCAGGGAACCACGAGCAGTACTTC	CASSPLSGNHEQYF
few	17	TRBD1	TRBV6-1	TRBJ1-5	TGTGCCAGCAGGCCATACGGGGGGACAGGGGTCAATCAGCCCCAGCATTTT	CASRPYGGTGVNQPQHF
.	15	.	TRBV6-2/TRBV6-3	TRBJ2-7	TGTGCCAGCAGTTACTCCGATGGTCTGCCTCACGAGCAGTACTTC	CASSYSDGLPHEQYF
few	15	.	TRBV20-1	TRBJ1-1	TGCAGTGCTAGAGTCCCCGGTCGGCTGAACACTGAAGCTTTCTTT	CSARVPGRLNTEAFF
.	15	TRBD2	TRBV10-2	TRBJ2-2	TGCGCCAGCACCAGCGGGAGTAGACACACCGGGGAGCTGTTTTTT	CASTSGSRHTGELFF
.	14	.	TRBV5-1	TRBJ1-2	TGCGCCAGCAGGGACAGCCTCCCTAACTATGGCTACACCTTC	CASRDSLPNYGYTF
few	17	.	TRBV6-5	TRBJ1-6	TGTGCCAGCAGTTACCGGCGGACGAGCTCCTATAATTCACCCCTCCACTTT	CASSYRRTSSYNSPLHF
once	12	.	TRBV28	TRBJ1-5	TGTGCCAGCAGTCTTGTCGCCCAGCCCCAGCATTTT	CASSLVAQPQHF
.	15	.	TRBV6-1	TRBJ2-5	TGTGCCAGCAGTGACTCTCCAGGCAGGGAAGAGACCCAGTACTTC	CASSDSPGREETQYF
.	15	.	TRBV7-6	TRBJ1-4	TGTGCCAGCAGCCGTAACAGGGCGGGTAATGAAAAACTGTTTTTT	CASSRNRAGNEKLFF
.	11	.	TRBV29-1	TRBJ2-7	TGCAGCGTCGATTCCGGGCTCGAGCAGTACTTC	CSVDSGLEQYF
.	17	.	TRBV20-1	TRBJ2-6	TGCAGTGCCCAGTCTCGTAGGGATGCCTCTGGGGCCAACGTCCTGACTTTC	CSAQSRRDASGANVLTF
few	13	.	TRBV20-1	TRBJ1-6	TGCAGTGCTAGAGGGAGGGGGAATTCACCCCTCCACTTT	CSARGRGNSPLHF
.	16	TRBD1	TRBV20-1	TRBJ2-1	TGCAGTGCTACTCCACTTGGACAGGGGACCTACAATGAGCAGTTCTTC	CSATPLGQGTYNEQFF
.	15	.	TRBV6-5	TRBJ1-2	TGTGCCAGCAGTTCCGACGGGACTGCCCTCTATGGCTACACCTTC	CASSSDGTALYGYTF
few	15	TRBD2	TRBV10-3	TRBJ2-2	TGTGCCATCAGGGGACTAGCGGGTGGCCGAGGGGAGCTGTTTTTT	CAIRGLAGGRGELFF
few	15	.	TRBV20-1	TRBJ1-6	TGCAGTGCTAGGAGTGGGTTAGGACAGAACTCACCCCTCCACTTT	CSARSGLGQNSPLHF
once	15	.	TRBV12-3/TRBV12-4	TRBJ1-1	TGTGCCAGCAGTTTATACAGGGAAGGTAACACTGAAGCTTTCTTT	CASSLYREGNTEAFF
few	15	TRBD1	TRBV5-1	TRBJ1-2	TGCGCCAGCAGCTATGGACAGGGGGATAACTATGGCTACACCTTC	CASSYGQGDNYGYTF
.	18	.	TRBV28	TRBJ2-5	TGTGCCAGCAGTTTAGCGGGGACTTTGGGGGTGGGGGTGGAGACCCAGTACTTC	CASSLAGTLGVGVETQYF
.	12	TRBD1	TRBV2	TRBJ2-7	TGTGCCAGCAGGGGAGACAGGGGCGAGCAGTACTTC	CASRGDRGEQYF
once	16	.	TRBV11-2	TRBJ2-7	TGTGCCAGCAGCTTCGACGGATTCCGCCTACCTTACGAGCAGTACTTC	CASSFDGFRLPYEQYF
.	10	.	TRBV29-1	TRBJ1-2	TGCAGCGTTGACAGCGATGGCTACACCTTC	CSVDSDGYTF
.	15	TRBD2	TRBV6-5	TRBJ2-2	TGTGCCAGCAGTTATGGCGGGGGGAGGGCCGGGGAGCTGTTTTTT	CASSYGGGRAGELFF
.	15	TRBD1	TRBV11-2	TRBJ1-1	TGTGCCAGCAGCCCAAGCGACAGGGGGCTTTCTGAAGCTTTCTTT	CASSPSDRGLSEAFF
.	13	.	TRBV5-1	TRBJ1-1	TGCGCCAGCAGCTTGCAAGGGGTCACTGAAGCTTTCTTT	CASSLQGVTEAFF
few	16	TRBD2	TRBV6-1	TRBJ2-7	TGTGCCAGCGTCCGGGCGGGGGACTCCAGCTCCTACGAGCAGTACTTC	CASVRAGDSSSYEQYF
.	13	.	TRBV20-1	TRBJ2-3	TGCAGTGCTAGAGTTCCCGGTACAGATACGCAGTATTTT	CSARVPGTDTQYF
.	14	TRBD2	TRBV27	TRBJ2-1	TGTGCCAGCAGTAAGACTAGCGGGAGCAATGAGCAGTTCTTC	CASSKTSGSNEQFF